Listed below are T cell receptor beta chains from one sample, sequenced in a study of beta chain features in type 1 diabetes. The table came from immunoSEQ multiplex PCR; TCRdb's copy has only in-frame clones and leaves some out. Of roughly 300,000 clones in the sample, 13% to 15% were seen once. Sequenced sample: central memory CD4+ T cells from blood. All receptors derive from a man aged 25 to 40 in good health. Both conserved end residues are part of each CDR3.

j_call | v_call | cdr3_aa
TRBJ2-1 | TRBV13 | CASSVRVQSSYNEQFF
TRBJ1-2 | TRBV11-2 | CASSLGGSNYGYTF
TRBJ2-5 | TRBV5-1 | CASSHSLVLAGETQYF
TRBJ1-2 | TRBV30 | CAWSVPVACGYTF
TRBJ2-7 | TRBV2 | CASSPRGPYEQYF
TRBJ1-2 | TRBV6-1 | CASSEGGDRGGYTF
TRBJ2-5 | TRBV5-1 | CASMGAEGETQYF
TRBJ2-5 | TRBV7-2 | CASSLELVRAQYF
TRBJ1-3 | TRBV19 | CASSSQGTRGNTIYF
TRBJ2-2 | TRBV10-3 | CAISGDSLGELFF
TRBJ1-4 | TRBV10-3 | CAISESGQRLNEKLFF
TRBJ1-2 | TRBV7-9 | CATSRPGYGYTF
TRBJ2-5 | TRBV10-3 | CAISSSGRVSETQYF
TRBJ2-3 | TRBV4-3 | CASSQGTIARGDTQYF
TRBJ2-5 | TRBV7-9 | CASSWGRAVEIQETQYF
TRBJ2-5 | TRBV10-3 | CAISKVPEETQYF
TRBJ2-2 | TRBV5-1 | CASSLSMNTGELFF
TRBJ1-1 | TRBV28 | CASSFGVVNMNTEAFF
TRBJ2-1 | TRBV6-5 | CASKGDRGHNEQFF
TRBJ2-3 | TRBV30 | CAWSVHSTNTQYF
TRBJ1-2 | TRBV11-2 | CASSLTGLHGYTF
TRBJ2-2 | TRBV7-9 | CASRDSGDIAGELFF
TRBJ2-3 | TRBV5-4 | CASSSGTGTTDTQYF
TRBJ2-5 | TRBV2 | CASSEDGAGKTQYF
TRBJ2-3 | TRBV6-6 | CAISGDRASTDTQYF
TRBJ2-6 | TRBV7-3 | CASSPRGDSGANVLTF
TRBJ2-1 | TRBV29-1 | CSVSGRVGEQFF
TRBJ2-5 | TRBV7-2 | CASSYQGGQETQYF
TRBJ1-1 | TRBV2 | CASRADRANTEAFF
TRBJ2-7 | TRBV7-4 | CASSLVGSGPDEQYF
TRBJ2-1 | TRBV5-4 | CASRLDSNLYNEQFF
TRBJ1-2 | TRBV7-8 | CASSDGQAGLYGYTF
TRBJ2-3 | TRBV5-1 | CASSLAGGWTDTQYF
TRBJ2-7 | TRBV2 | CASRSSGGTFEQYF
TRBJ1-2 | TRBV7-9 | CASSLATLGTGGYGYTF
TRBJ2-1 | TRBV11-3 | CASSLVNVNNEQFF
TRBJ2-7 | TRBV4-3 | CASSQGGAVLYEQYF
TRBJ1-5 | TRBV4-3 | CASSQDYQGPLPQHF
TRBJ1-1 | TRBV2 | CASSEIWGITEAFF
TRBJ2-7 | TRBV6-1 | CASSYTYSYEQYF
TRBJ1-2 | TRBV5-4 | CASSPPARQGAYGYTF
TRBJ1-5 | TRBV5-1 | CASSLDRGQNQPQHF
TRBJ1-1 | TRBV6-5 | CASSYDPGNTEAFF
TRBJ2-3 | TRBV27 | CASSLSSGLRGDTQYF
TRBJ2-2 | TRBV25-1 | CASRPGTGGPNTGELFF
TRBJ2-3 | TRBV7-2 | CASSLAGSSGRRNTQYF
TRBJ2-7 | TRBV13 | CASSLNLYYEQYF
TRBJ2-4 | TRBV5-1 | CASSSGQGRDIQYF
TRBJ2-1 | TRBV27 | CASSFMDRYNEQFF
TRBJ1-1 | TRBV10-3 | CAISGGDMNTEAFF
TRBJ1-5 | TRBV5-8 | CASSRNINQPQHF